The T cell receptor (beta chain) under discussion was sequenced for a study of OX40 agonist ivuxolimab in advanced cancers. In the study overall: Partial responses were achieved by three patients, of whom one had hepatocellular carcinoma and two had cutaneous melanoma.

Notes on the study in general: Normalized T-cell clonal expansion was also low in a subset of nonresponders. At 0.1 to 3.0 mg/kg, CD4+ and CD8+ blood T cells expanded clonally by week 6.

Peripheral blood came from all dose cohorts at three timepoints. Data came from immunoSEQ multiplex PCR; TCRdb stores just in-frame clones and leaves some out. The table shows 60,000 to 75,000 clones, with almost 95% occurring only once. A note on this clone: Antigen specificity is unknown.

In germline, CDR1 is MNHNS, CDR2 SASEGT. V trimming: 6 bases; J trimming: 5 bases; junction bases outside the gene matches: 2. CDR3 length: 13 amino acids. The sequencing used CD4+ or CD8+ T cells sorted from blood, collected in a trial of the OX40 agonist ivuxolimab. This clonotype was obtained from an adult with an advanced solid tumor such as melanoma, head and neck, liver or kidney cancer. V usage is TRBV6-1 and J usage is TRBJ2-7, with 12 nucleotides matching TRBD1. The CDR3 region has the DNA TGTGCCAGCAGCGGGACAGGGGGCGACGAGCAGTACTTC. Its translation: CASSGTGGDEQYF.